This is a list of T cell receptor beta chains from one sample in a study of blood T cell repertoires in COVID-19. TCRdb's copy holds only in-frame clones and misses some; the assay was immunoSEQ multiplex PCR. The sample shows about 180,000 clones, around 88% of them seen only once. The sequencing input was peripheral blood. The receptors shown here come from a woman in her twenties or thirties with acute or convalescent COVID-19. CDR3s include the opening cysteine and the closing phenylalanine or tryptophan. D genes are given only for firm matches. Rows may omit the clone size; those that give it use once, few, many or a size class.

>TRBV11-3|-|-|TRBJ2-1
TGTGCCAGCAGCACACTAGGCGATGAGCAGTTCTTC
CASSTLGDEQFF
>TRBV5-1|-|-|TRBJ2-7
TGCGCCAGCAAGGGAGAGTACGAGCAGTACTTC
CASKGEYEQYF
>TRBV3-1/TRBV3-2|-|-|TRBJ1-1
TGTGCCAGCAGCCAAGATATGGGGGAGGGAGCTTTCTTT
CASSQDMGEGAFF
>TRBV7-2|-|TRBD1|TRBJ2-4
TGTGCCAGCAGCGTCGAACGGGACAGGGGTTTGTACTTC
CASSVERDRGLYF
>TRBV4-1|-|TRBD2|TRBJ2-2
TGCGCCAGCAGCCGCCCTGGGGGGGACGGGGAGCTGTTTTTT
CASSRPGGDGELFF
>TRBV5-1|-|TRBD1|TRBJ2-5
TGCGCCAGCAGCGGACAGGGGACCTTGGGGGAGACCCAGTACTTC
CASSGQGTLGETQYF
>TRBV24-1|-|TRBD2|TRBJ2-2
TGTGCCACCAGTGATCAGAGACTAGCGCCCGGGGAGCTGTTTTTT
CATSDQRLAPGELFF
>TRBV5-1|-|-|TRBJ2-5
TGCGCCACCCGCGGAGGGATCCAAGAGACCCAGTACTTC
CATRGGIQETQYF
>TRBV21-1|-|-|TRBJ1-5
TGTGCCAGCCGAGTGGGACTGCTTCTGCCCCAGCATTTT
CASRVGLLLPQHF
>TRBV2|few|-|TRBJ1-1
TGTGCCAGCACATACGGCAGGGTAAGAACTGAAGCTTTCTTT
CASTYGRVRTEAFF
>TRBV4-2|once|TRBD2|TRBJ2-5
TGTGCCAGCAGCCAAGACGGACTAGCGGGAGTCGGAGAGACCCAGTACTTC
CASSQDGLAGVGETQYF
>TRBV5-5|-|TRBD1|TRBJ1-5
TGTGCCAGCAGCTTGTTGGGGACAGGGGTAGGCAATCAGCCCCAGCATTTT
CASSLLGTGVGNQPQHF
>TRBV30|-|-|TRBJ1-2
TGTGCCTGGAGTGTACGGTTCGAACCAGGGTTGGGGGGCTACACCTTC
CAWSVRFEPGLGGYTF
>TRBV5-4|-|-|TRBJ2-3
TGTGCCAGCAGCTCTCTAAAGCACACGCAGTATTTT
CASSSLKHTQYF
>TRBV18|-|-|TRBJ2-5
TGTGCCAGCTCACCACCGCAGGGGACCCAGTACTTC
CASSPPQGTQYF
>TRBV25-1|-|-|TRBJ2-7
TGTGCCAGCAGCACGAGGCACTCCTACGAGCAGTACTTC
CASSTRHSYEQYF
>TRBV4-2|-|-|TRBJ2-1
TGTGCCAGCAGCCAAGATAGGGTAGTCGGGAACAATGAGCAGTTCTTC
CASSQDRVVGNNEQFF
>TRBV7-6|once|-|TRBJ1-3
TGTGCCAGCAGCTTAGTGGGAGGAGTTGCCTCTGGAAACACCATATATTTT
CASSLVGGVASGNTIYF
>TRBV6-5|-|-|TRBJ2-7
TGTGCCAGCAGCCAAGGACTTACCTACGAGCAGTACTTC
CASSQGLTYEQYF
>TRBV19|-|-|TRBJ2-2
TGTGCCTCTTCCCCGGGGAGTGTTGGCACCGGGGAGCTGTTTTTT
CASSPGSVGTGELFF
>TRBV6-2/TRBV6-3|few|TRBD2|TRBJ2-1
TGTGCCAGCAGCAGCCCGTCATCGGCTAGCGGGAGGGATGAGCAGTTCTTC
CASSSPSSASGRDEQFF
>TRBV5-4|-|-|TRBJ2-5
TGTGCCAGCAGCTTGGCTGGCCAAGGGGTGGAGACCCAGTACTTC
CASSLAGQGVETQYF
>TRBV6-5|-|-|TRBJ2-4
TGTGCCAGCACGGGGGGCGCCCTAGCCAAAAACATTCAGTACTTC
CASTGGALAKNIQYF
>TRBV30|-|-|TRBJ1-2
TGTGCCTGGAGTTCGGACAGCGGTGGCTACACCTTC
CAWSSDSGGYTF
>TRBV19|-|-|TRBJ1-1
TGTGCCAGCCGATCCCAGGGCCATAGTGAAGCTTTCTTT
CASRSQGHSEAFF
>TRBV29-1|-|-|TRBJ2-5
TGCAGCGTTGTTCCACAAGAGACCCAGTACTTC
CSVVPQETQYF
>TRBV9|-|-|TRBJ2-7
TGTGCCAGCAGCCGACGGGACTCGAAAACATACGAGCAGTACTTC
CASSRRDSKTYEQYF
>TRBV4-1|-|-|TRBJ2-5
TGCGCCAGCAGCCAAACAGAAAGACAACGGACCCAGTACTTC
CASSQTERQRTQYF
>TRBV2|-|TRBD1|TRBJ1-1
TGTGCCAGCATTCGGGGGACAGGGAACACTGAAGCTTTCTTT
CASIRGTGNTEAFF
>TRBV5-1|-|TRBD1|TRBJ1-2
TGCGCCAGCAGCGCCGGACAGGGGGCGGGTGGCTACACCTTC
CASSAGQGAGGYTF
>TRBV7-9|-|-|TRBJ2-3
TGTGCCAGCACCAGAGGGGGGGCCACAGATACGCAGTATTTT
CASTRGGATDTQYF
>TRBV29-1|-|-|TRBJ1-3
TGCAGCGTCTCGCAGGACTCTGGAAACACCATATATTTT
CSVSQDSGNTIYF
>TRBV30|once|-|TRBJ1-5
TGTGCCTGGAGTGCCCCTACCCAAGCCCAGCATTTT
CAWSAPTQAQHF
>TRBV4-2|-|TRBD1|TRBJ1-6
TGTGCCAGCAGCCTGGGACAGGGTCGTTCACCCCTCCACTTT
CASSLGQGRSPLHF
>TRBV2|-|-|TRBJ2-2
TGTGCCAGCAGTGAAGCGGTGGCGGTGAACACCGGGGAGCTGTTTTTT
CASSEAVAVNTGELFF
>TRBV6-2/TRBV6-3|-|TRBD1|TRBJ2-7
TGTGCCAGCAGCCCGGGACAGGTATCCTACGAGCAGTACTTC
CASSPGQVSYEQYF
>TRBV20-1|-|-|TRBJ2-7
TGCAGTGCTAGTCTGGGGCCCTACGAGCAGTACTTC
CSASLGPYEQYF
>TRBV12-3/TRBV12-4|-|-|TRBJ2-1
TGTGCCAGCACTTCTCTCGGTGAGCAGTTCTTC
CASTSLGEQFF
>TRBV9|-|-|TRBJ2-1
TGTGCCAGCAGCGGCGGTAGCTCCTACAATGAGCAGTTCTTC
CASSGGSSYNEQFF
>TRBV29-1|-|TRBD2|TRBJ2-3
TGCAGCGTTACCCCGGGGGGGAGAAGAAGGACAGATACGCAGTATTTT
CSVTPGGRRRTDTQYF
>TRBV7-2|-|-|TRBJ2-3
TGTGCCAGCACAGCGGGCCACACAGATACGCAGTATTTT
CASTAGHTDTQYF
>TRBV5-4|-|TRBD1|TRBJ2-2
TGTGCCAGCAGCTTGGGGGTAGTGGGGACAGGTGGCGGGGAGCTGTTTTTT
CASSLGVVGTGGGELFF
>TRBV7-2|-|-|TRBJ2-7
TGTGCCAGCAGCTTAGCAGGTAGCGGAGAGCAGTACTTC
CASSLAGSGEQYF
>TRBV2|-|TRBD1|TRBJ1-5
TGTGCCAGCCTCCGGGACAGGCGGAATCAGCCCCAGCATTTT
CASLRDRRNQPQHF
>TRBV6-7|-|-|TRBJ2-1
TGTGCCAGCAGGGGGCTCAATGAGCAGTTCTTC
CASRGLNEQFF
>TRBV5-1|-|-|TRBJ1-1
TGCGCCAGCAGCACCAGGGGCCCAAACACTGAAGCTTTCTTT
CASSTRGPNTEAFF
>TRBV7-9|few|-|TRBJ2-3
TGTGCCAGCAGCCTAGTAACGCCGCAGGGGACAGATACGCAGTATTTT
CASSLVTPQGTDTQYF
>TRBV18|-|-|TRBJ2-7
TGTGCCAGCTCACAGGGACAAGGGGACTACGAGCAGTACTTC
CASSQGQGDYEQYF
>TRBV4-1|-|-|TRBJ1-1
TGCGCCAGCAGCCTGGAGCGGGAAATAGAAGCTTTCTTT
CASSLEREIEAFF
>TRBV2|-|TRBD1|TRBJ1-2
TGTGCCAGCAGGGGACAGGGGGCATGGTATGGCTACACCTTC
CASRGQGAWYGYTF
>TRBV5-4|-|-|TRBJ2-1
TGTGCCAGCAGCTTGACCCGGGACTCCGGGTACAATGAGCAGTTCTTC
CASSLTRDSGYNEQFF
>TRBV3-1/TRBV3-2|-|TRBD2|TRBJ2-5
TGTGCCAGCAGCCAAGATGGGACTAGCGGGACGGGTTATCAAGAGACCCAGTACTTC
CASSQDGTSGTGYQETQYF
>TRBV19|-|TRBD1|TRBJ2-7
TGTGCCAGTAGTGCGGACAGGTCCCCCGAGCAGTACTTC
CASSADRSPEQYF